What follows describes a single T cell receptor (beta chain). This specimen comes from a study of regulatory T cells in long-lasting Graves disease. In the study overall: To qualify as persistent, Graves' disease required over 5 years of antithyroid drugs with positive TSH receptor antibodies.

Germline V CDR1 and CDR2: LNHDA, SQIVND (reference sequence). V lost 9 bases to trimming and J lost 2 bases, with 17 bases between them. The CDR3 sequence is 14 residues long. Building of the TCR beta libraries involved iRepertoire HTBI primers and Arm-PCR of CDR3 regions. A single record per CDR3 protein comes from TCRdb applying MiXCR to the multiplex PCR reads. Of about 660,000 distinct CDR3 sequences listed, approximately 31% are singletons. The sample's time point: persistent/refractory GD, antithyroid drugs over 5 years with positive TRAb. Following extraction of RNA from PBMCs, that RNA was used to make the TCR library. In Xi'an, China, an endocrinology department was the source of patients.

The clonotype comes from a female donor with Graves disease. The specimen was peripheral blood mononuclear cells (PBMCs), collected when the disease was refractory, from a patient treated with antithyroid drugs. The chain is built from TRBV19 and TRBJ2-7, with D uncertain. CDR3 bases: TGTGCCAGCTCTGAGCGCAGAGCCCCCTACGAGCAGTACTTC. Amino acids: CASSERRAPYEQYF. Using reference TRBV19 and TRBJ2-7 for the parts outside the CDR3, the full variable domain is DGGITQSPKYLFRKEGQNVTLSCEQNLNHDAMYWYRQDPGQGLRLIYYSQIVNDFQKGDIAEGYSVSREKKESFPLTVTSAQKNPTAFYLCASSERRAPYEQYFGPGTRLTVT.